Reported below is one T cell receptor (beta chain). Its antigen is unknown. The entry originates in a study of OX40 agonist ivuxolimab in advanced cancers. Germline-derived CDR1 and CDR2 are LGHNA and YSLEER. This CDR3 contains 14 residues. V lost 5 bases, J lost 10 bases, and 15 bases lay in between. Study results and caveats: At 0.1-3.0 mg/kg, partial responders had clonal expansion among the lowest observed. Among some nonresponders, normalized T-cell clonal expansion was also low.

Method: immunoSEQ multiplex PCR; TCRdb's copy keeps in-frame clones and lacks some. In the table there are about 49,000 clones, around 79% of which are singletons. The origin of this receptor is an adult with an advanced solid tumor such as melanoma, head and neck, liver or kidney cancer. The starting material was CD4+ or CD8+ T cells sorted from blood, obtained in a trial of the OX40 agonist ivuxolimab. V usage is TRBV4-3 and J usage is TRBJ1-6; D not resolved. The CDR3 coding sequence is TGCGCCAGCAGCAGCACCCCCTACGAATCACCCCTCCACTTT. Translated, it gives CASSSTPYESPLHF.